The rows below give T cell receptor beta chains drawn from one sample of a study of early T cells in non-severe SARS-CoV-2 infection. TCRdb called the 5' RACE reads again in MiXCR, with one record for every CDR3 protein. The table shows 60,000 to 65,000 distinct CDR3 sequences, with less than 10% occurring only once. Sequencing was carried out using whole blood. Receptors were obtained from an adult who was a healthcare worker with PCR-confirmed SARS-CoV-2 infection or an uninfected control (not recorded which). CDR3s include the opening cysteine and the closing phenylalanine or tryptophan. The order of the fields is V gene, clone size, J gene, D gene, CDR3 protein, CDR3 DNA. A D gene is named only where the DNA matches it firmly. The listing skips clone size in some rows; elsewhere it reads once, few, many or a size class.

TRBV12-3/TRBV12-4	.	TRBJ1-1	.	CASSLAQGFVTEAFF	TGTGCCAGCAGTTTAGCGCAGGGGTTTGTCACTGAAGCTTTCTTT
TRBV7-6	many	TRBJ2-2	.	CAALNPWGTGGPGELFF	TGTGCCGCCCTAAACCCCTGGGGGACTGGTGGACCCGGGGAGCTGTTTTTT
TRBV4-1	.	TRBJ2-1	TRBD2	CASSGQRGYNEQFF	TGCGCCAGCAGCGGCCAGCGGGGGTACAATGAGCAGTTCTTC
TRBV6-1	.	TRBJ1-5	.	CASSEVGGDNQPQHF	TGTGCCAGCAGTGAGGTGGGGGGAGACAATCAGCCCCAGCATTTT
TRBV7-9	many	TRBJ1-1	.	CAINPGLNTEAFF	TGTGCCATCAATCCGGGACTGAACACTGAAGCTTTCTTT
TRBV10-2	.	TRBJ2-5	.	CASSEGDGGSGETQYF	TGCGCCAGCAGTGAGGGGGATGGGGGATCCGGAGAGACCCAGTACTTC
TRBV5-1	.	TRBJ2-1	.	CASSLVRDGDNEQFF	TGCGCCAGCAGCTTGGTCCGGGACGGCGACAATGAGCAGTTCTTC
TRBV15	.	TRBJ1-6	TRBD1	CATSRATGGSPLHF	TGTGCCACCAGCAGAGCTACAGGGGGCTCACCCCTCCACTTT
TRBV11-2	.	TRBJ2-3	.	CASSLQWGPYF	TGTGCCAGCAGCTTACAGTGGGGCCCGTATTTT
TRBV6-1	.	TRBJ2-1	TRBD1	CASSSGTGGNSEQFF	TGTGCCAGCAGTTCCGGGACAGGGGGGAATAGTGAGCAGTTCTTC
TRBV5-1	few	TRBJ2-1	.	CASSLEGRISDEQFF	TGCGCCAGCAGCTTGGAGGGGAGGATTAGCGATGAGCAGTTCTTC
TRBV7-6	many	TRBJ1-4	.	CASSLGATNEKLFF	TGTGCCAGCAGCTTAGGCGCAACTAATGAAAAACTGTTTTTT
TRBV4-2	.	TRBJ1-6	TRBD1	CASSQDSYQGAYSPLHF	TGTGCCAGCAGCCAGGACTCTTACCAGGGGGCATATTCACCCCTCCACTTT
TRBV24-1	few	TRBJ2-1	TRBD1	CATSETTGGWQFF	TGTGCCACCAGTGAGACTACAGGGGGATGGCAGTTCTTC
TRBV18	many	TRBJ2-5	.	CASSPGVVTETQYF	TGTGCCAGCTCGCCGGGCGTGGTGACCGAGACCCAGTACTTC
TRBV6-5	many	TRBJ2-3	.	CASRRDNTDTQYF	TGTGCCAGCAGAAGGGACAACACAGATACGCAGTATTTT
TRBV27	few	TRBJ2-2	TRBD1	CASSFQTGAGELFF	TGTGCCAGCAGTTTCCAGACAGGGGCGGGGGAGCTGTTTTTT
TRBV25-1	few	TRBJ1-1	TRBD1	CASSAWTGEEAFF	TGTGCCAGCAGTGCATGGACAGGGGAAGAAGCTTTCTTT